The 22 T cell receptor beta chains listed next were all sequenced from one sample in a study of patients and donors after allogeneic stem cell transplantation. TCRdb reprocessed the RT-PCR reads with MiXCR, giving one entry per CDR3 protein. The sample has approximately 170,000 distinct CDR3 sequences, about 30% seen once. The sequenced sample was blood, either unsorted or a sorted T cell fraction (not recorded which). The receptor set was obtained from a human donor who was either an allogeneic HSCT recipient or a stem cell or donor lymphocyte infusion donor (not recorded which). It is not recorded whose cells these are; they may come from a transplant donor.

This clonotype has only a few counts. The chain carries TRBV6-5 and TRBJ1-2, with D tentatively TRBD1 (5 bases). The CDR3 runs to 17 residues. Trimming pared 0 bases from V and 5 bases from J, leaving 19 bases between. CDR1 is MNHEY and CDR2 is SVGAGI in the germline V gene. CDR3 sequence: CASSYSYRLRDGYGYTF. In nucleotides, the CDR3 is TGTGCCAGCAGTTACTCGTACAGGCTTCGGGATGGTTATGGCTACACCTTC.

This clonotype was counted ten times or more. This chain connects TRBV5-1 to TRBJ1-1; D uncertain. CDR1 SGHRS and CDR2 YFSETQ come from the germline V gene. Trimming stripped 4 bases from V and 1 base from J, with 11 bases between. This CDR3 comprises 14 residues. The CDR3 coding sequence is TGCGCCAGCAGCCCCCCTTCAGGGAACACTGAAGCTTTCTTT. This translates into CASSPPSGNTEAFF.

DNA for the CDR3: TGCGCCAGCAGCTTGAGGGATCTGAATTCACCCCTCCACTTT. Amino acid sequence: CASSLRDLNSPLHF. The J gene is TRBJ1-6, the V gene TRBV5-1; D unresolved. Germline lookup yields CDR1 SGHRS and CDR2 YFSETQ. Trimming left V 1 base short and J 7 bases short, with 9 bases between. This CDR3 has 14 amino acids.

The chain joins TRBV25-1 to TRBJ2-1, with TRBD2 matching 9 bases. CDR3 length: 19 amino acids. Losses at the gene ends were 4 bases for V and 0 bases for J; bases not matched to a gene: 13. Germline V CDR1 and CDR2: MGHDK, SYGVNS. CDR3: CASSGPTSGSPVSYNEQFF. The CDR3, as DNA: TGTGCCAGCAGTGGACCGACTAGCGGAAGTCCAGTCTCCTACAATGAGCAGTTCTTC.

The rearrangement joins TRBV29-1 to TRBJ2-7, with D unresolved. From germline, CDR1 is SQVTM and CDR2 ANQGSEA. This CDR3 is 14 amino acids long. V gave up 4 bases and J gave up 0 bases, with 13 bases separating them. The CDR3 region has the DNA TGCAGCGTTGTTGGGTCCCTCAGCTCCTACGAGCAGTACTTC. This encodes CSVVGSLSSYEQYF.

The table lists this clonotype with a few counts. The V and J genes are TRBV5-1 and TRBJ2-7; TRBD1 aligns across 7 bases. This CDR3 is built from 17 residues. The V gene end was trimmed by 4 bases and the J gene end by 4 bases; junction bases not matched to a gene: 17. Germline V gives CDR1 SGHRS, CDR2 YFSETQ. CDR3 in amino acids: CASSPGGQALLPYEQYF. DNA of the CDR3: TGCGCCAGCAGCCCAGGCGGACAGGCCCTCCTACCATACGAGCAGTACTTC.

This clonotype has just a few counts. This chain uses TRBV20-1 with TRBJ1-4, with D tentatively TRBD1 (5 bases). The V and J ends lost 2 bases and 7 bases respectively, with 11 bases between them. This CDR3 has 13 amino acids. Germline values: CDR1 DFQATT, CDR2 SNEGSKA (reference sequence). CDR3: CSARRGGGEKLFF. CDR3 bases: TGCAGTGCTAGAAGGGGTGGCGGTGAAAAACTGTTTTTT.

The chain combines TRBV25-1 with TRBJ2-1, with unresolved D. Germline V CDR1 and CDR2: MGHDK, SYGVNS. V shed 1 base and J shed 9 bases, with 4 bases lying between them. CDR3 length: 11 residues. The CDR3 reads CASSEWGEQFF. In DNA form, the CDR3 reads TGTGCCAGCAGTGAATGGGGTGAGCAGTTCTTC.

This clonotype was found many times. The chain has TRBV6-5 and TRBJ1-3; D gene ambiguous. CDR1 is MNHEY, CDR2 SVGAGI, per germline. CDR3 size: 14 residues. The V end lost 5 bases, the J end lost 0 bases, and 8 bases lay between the germline ends. The CDR3, as DNA: TGTGCCAGCAGTGTAACAGTCTCTGGAAACACCATATATTTT. It is translated as CASSVTVSGNTIYF.

This chain connects TRBV20-1 to TRBJ2-7; D gene unclear. The CDR3 covers 13 residues. Per germline, CDR1 DFQATT and CDR2 SNEGSKA (reference sequence). V was shortened by 3 bases and J by 1 base, with 10 bases between the two germline ends. CDR3 residues: CSARMDESYEQYF. CDR3 coding DNA: TGCAGTGCTAGGATGGACGAGTCCTACGAGCAGTACTTC.

This chain connects TRBV4-3 to TRBJ1-2, with D uncertain. Germline V gene sequence: CDR1 LGHNA, CDR2 YSLEER. Trimming removed 0 bases at V and 2 bases at J, with 13 bases between. This CDR3 is built from 16 residues. CDR3 in DNA: TGCGCCAGCAGCCAAGATCTTTTGGTCAGAAACTATGGCTACACCTTC. As protein: CASSQDLLVRNYGYTF.

This chain connects TRBV20-1 to TRBJ2-4; 10 nucleotides agree with TRBD1. The trim removed 1 base at V and 7 bases at J, leaving 4 bases unmatched. Germline lookup yields CDR1 DFQATT and CDR2 SNEGSKA (reference sequence). This CDR3 is 14 amino acids long. The chain's CDR3 is CSARGGTGDNIQYF. CDR3 in DNA: TGCAGTGCTAGAGGCGGGACAGGGGACAACATTCAGTACTTC.

The chain is built from TRBV28 and TRBJ2-5; D might be TRBD2 (5 bases). The CDR3 runs 11 residues. Germline CDR1 is MDHEN and CDR2 is SYDVKM. V was shortened by 2 bases and J by 7 bases, with 5 bases between the two germline ends. CDR3 in DNA: TGTGCCAGCAGTTTAGGGAGGACCCAGTACTTC. Translated, it gives CASSLGRTQYF.

Many counts were recorded for this clonotype. The J gene is TRBJ1-5, the V gene TRBV7-9; D possibly corresponds to TRBD1 (5 bases). The CDR3 totals 15 residues. Germline lookup yields CDR1 SEHNR and CDR2 FQNEAQ (reference sequence). V lost 1 base and J lost 1, with 8 bases in between. The CDR3 region has the DNA TGTGCCAGCAGCTTAGAAGGGGCCAGCAATCAGCCCCAGCATTTT. Translation gives CASSLEGASNQPQHF.

The chain recombines TRBV9 with TRBJ1-3, with 7 nucleotides matching TRBD1. CDR3 length: 17 amino acids. The germline V gene has CDR1 SGDLS and CDR2 YYNGEE. V lost 1 base and J lost 7; bases outside the gene matches: 14. This CDR3 reads CASSVSTGNDGRNTIYF. CDR3 bases: TGTGCCAGCAGCGTATCGACAGGGAACGACGGACGGAACACCATATATTTT.

The V and J genes are TRBV5-1 and TRBJ2-3; D is unclear. Germline-derived CDR1 and CDR2 are SGHRS and YFSETQ. CDR3 size: 13 residues. Trimming pared 0 bases from V and 2 bases from J, leaving 4 bases between. This CDR3 reads CASSLVPTDTQYF. In nucleotides, the CDR3 is TGCGCCAGCAGCTTGGTTCCCACAGATACGCAGTATTTT.

This clonotype was picked up a small number of times. This chain uses TRBV6-5 with TRBJ2-5, with 8 bases aligning to TRBD2. The germline V gene encodes CDR1 MNHEY and CDR2 SVGAGI. J lost 4 bases, V lost 8 bases, and 3 bases had no gene match. This CDR3 region has 12 residues. CDR3 nucleotide sequence: TGTGCCAGCCGGGGGGGCCCAGAGACCCAGTACTTC. Its translation is CASRGGPETQYF.

The J gene is TRBJ1-1, the V gene TRBV9; D uncertain. V lost 3 bases to trimming and J lost 0 bases, with 6 bases between them. The CDR3 spans 13 residues. Germline values: CDR1 SGDLS, CDR2 YYNGEE. The CDR3 protein is CASSGNMNTEAFF. CDR3 sequence (DNA): TGTGCCAGCAGCGGAAACATGAACACTGAAGCTTTCTTT.

V is TRBV12-3 or TRBV12-4 and J is TRBJ2-7, with D perhaps TRBD2 (7 bases). The CDR3 is 13 residues long. The V gene lost 9 bases and the J gene lost 0 bases, with 12 bases spanning the gap. The CDR3 DNA reads as TGTGCCAGTGAGGGGGGGAGCTCCTACGAGCAGTACTTC. The encoded protein is CASEGGSSYEQYF.

Only a few counts were recorded for this clonotype. The rearrangement links TRBV12-3 or TRBV12-4 to TRBJ1-2; D remains unclear. The CDR3 contains 13 residues. V lost 3 bases and J lost 6, with 11 bases in between. CDR3: CASSLTDVDGYTF. Written as DNA, the CDR3 is TGTGCCAGCAGTTTGACTGACGTTGATGGCTACACCTTC.

The gene calls are TRBV29-1 and TRBJ2-7; TRBD1 agrees at 8 bases. V shed 1 base, J shed 0 bases, and the junction held 8 bases outside the gene matches. CDR1 and CDR2 from the germline V gene are SQVTM and ANQGSEA. CDR3 length: 16 residues. This CDR3 reads CSVEVPGTGSSYEQYF. The CDR3 DNA is TGCAGCGTTGAAGTCCCCGGGACAGGAAGCTCCTACGAGCAGTACTTC.

J is TRBJ2-5 and V is TRBV5-1; weak D call: TRBD1 (6 bases). V lost 4 bases, J lost 2 bases, and 12 bases lay in between. Germline V gene lookup returns CDR1 SGHRS and CDR2 YFSETQ. There are 14 residues in the CDR3. The CDR3 protein is CASSPGTNQETQYF. CDR3 coding DNA: TGCGCCAGCAGCCCCGGGACAAATCAAGAGACCCAGTACTTC.